The T cell receptor beta chain described here comes from a study of blood T cell repertoires in COVID-19. For the study at large: Sources were T cells, B-cell-depleted T cells, or PBMCs; the material itself was cDNA or gDNA.

V lost 5 bases to trimming and J lost 5 bases, with 16 bases between them. Per the germline V gene, CDR1 is SGHDT and CDR2 is YYEEEE. CDR3 length equals 14 residues. The repertoire was sequenced with immunoSEQ multiplex PCR; TCRdb's copy has only in-frame clones and lacks some. The table includes 80,000 to 95,000 clones, 87% detected once. Input material: peripheral blood. V and J are TRBV5-6 and TRBJ2-5, with D possibly being TRBD2 (6 bases). This clonotype originated in a woman aged 50 to 65 with active or convalescent COVID-19. CDR3 nucleotides: TGTGCCAGCAGGGGGCCGGGGGTTGGCGAGACCCAGTACTTC. Its translation: CASRGPGVGETQYF.